The rows below give T cell receptor beta chains drawn from one sample of a study of follicular helper T cells after annual influenza vaccination. Repertoires were generated with immunoSEQ multiplex PCR, while TCRdb's copy carries only in-frame clones and drops some. The repertoire holds 25,000 to 35,000 clones, with 70% to 90% as singletons. The input for sequencing was CXCR5+ CD38- circulating T follicular helper cells from blood, taken on the day of influenza vaccination. Every receptor here comes from an adult who received the influenza vaccine. Both conserved end residues are trimmed from each CDR3. Clone size is stated in some rows and not others, as once, few, many or a class when expanded.

J gene: NA
clone size: NA
V gene: TRBV28
CDR3 length: 13
CDR3 protein: ASTGPGLGPYEQY

J gene: TRBJ2-2
clone size: NA
V gene: TRBV6-5
CDR3 length: 11
CDR3 protein: ASRTRSVGELF

J gene: TRBJ2-1
clone size: NA
V gene: TRBV7-9
CDR3 length: 13
CDR3 protein: ASSPGLAGVYEQF

J gene: TRBJ2-5
clone size: NA
V gene: TRBV4-1
CDR3 length: 13
CDR3 protein: ASSQDKPGGETQY

J gene: TRBJ1-1
clone size: NA
V gene: TRBV29-1
CDR3 length: 8
CDR3 protein: SASITEAF

J gene: TRBJ2-1
clone size: NA
V gene: TRBV5-6
CDR3 length: 13
CDR3 protein: ASSLRSAGVNEQF

J gene: TRBJ1-1
clone size: once
V gene: TRBV6-1
CDR3 length: 12
CDR3 protein: ASDRGLVNTEAF

J gene: TRBJ1-2
clone size: once
V gene: TRBV2
CDR3 length: 11
CDR3 protein: ASSQDRDYGYT

J gene: TRBJ2-5
clone size: NA
V gene: TRBV30
CDR3 length: 11
CDR3 protein: AWSAGDLETQY

J gene: TRBJ2-2
clone size: NA
V gene: TRBV5-6
CDR3 length: 14
CDR3 protein: ASSRNWDRNTGELF

J gene: TRBJ2-4
clone size: NA
V gene: TRBV9
CDR3 length: 12
CDR3 protein: ASSFGAAENIQY

J gene: NA
clone size: NA
V gene: TRBV27
CDR3 length: 13
CDR3 protein: ASSSPGLTYYEQY

J gene: TRBJ2-5
clone size: NA
V gene: TRBV15
CDR3 length: 15
CDR3 protein: ATSREGGGGERKTQY

J gene: TRBJ1-4
clone size: NA
V gene: TRBV5-1
CDR3 length: 13
CDR3 protein: ASSPDGRGNEKLF

J gene: TRBJ1-1
clone size: NA
V gene: TRBV19
CDR3 length: 12
CDR3 protein: ASSTGQGGSKAF

J gene: TRBJ2-3
clone size: NA
V gene: TRBV9
CDR3 length: 12
CDR3 protein: ASSGTSSTDTQY

J gene: TRBJ2-2
clone size: once
V gene: TRBV2
CDR3 length: 16
CDR3 protein: ASSPRGLAGRNTGELF

J gene: TRBJ2-1
clone size: NA
V gene: TRBV19
CDR3 length: 13
CDR3 protein: ASSTGDHSYNEQF

J gene: TRBJ1-5
clone size: few
V gene: TRBV6-1
CDR3 length: 11
CDR3 protein: AGSQGGYQPQH

J gene: TRBJ2-2
clone size: NA
V gene: TRBV19
CDR3 length: 12
CDR3 protein: ATRGGSVTGELF

J gene: TRBJ1-4
clone size: NA
V gene: TRBV5-1
CDR3 length: 11
CDR3 protein: ASSGGQGEKLF

J gene: TRBJ1-4
clone size: NA
V gene: TRBV10-3
CDR3 length: 12
CDR3 protein: AISAGGGNEKLF

J gene: TRBJ2-4
clone size: NA
V gene: TRBV11-2
CDR3 length: 12
CDR3 protein: ASNGRTGENIQY

J gene: TRBJ1-3
clone size: NA
V gene: TRBV6-6
CDR3 length: 12
CDR3 protein: ASSYASSGNTIY

J gene: TRBJ1-1
clone size: NA
V gene: TRBV5-1
CDR3 length: 13
CDR3 protein: ASSDFGTANTEAF

J gene: TRBJ2-1
clone size: NA
V gene: TRBV5-1
CDR3 length: 12
CDR3 protein: ASSLNGGGHEQF

J gene: TRBJ1-4
clone size: NA
V gene: TRBV5-5
CDR3 length: 13
CDR3 protein: ASRPRGNNNEKLF

J gene: TRBJ2-3
clone size: once
V gene: TRBV7-2
CDR3 length: 10
CDR3 protein: ASSLGLETQY

J gene: TRBJ1-1
clone size: few
V gene: TRBV6-5
CDR3 length: 11
CDR3 protein: ASSARGQVEAF

J gene: TRBJ2-3
clone size: NA
V gene: TRBV7-9
CDR3 length: 13
CDR3 protein: ASSSRTDFTDTQY

J gene: TRBJ2-7
clone size: NA
V gene: TRBV5-1
CDR3 length: 12
CDR3 protein: ASSFSGTVYEQY

J gene: TRBJ2-4
clone size: NA
V gene: TRBV29-1
CDR3 length: 13
CDR3 protein: SALAGGLVKNIQY

J gene: TRBJ2-5
clone size: NA
V gene: TRBV25-1
CDR3 length: 12
CDR3 protein: ASSGRVGGETQY

J gene: TRBJ2-1
clone size: NA
V gene: TRBV11-2
CDR3 length: 11
CDR3 protein: ASSLGQGHEQF

J gene: NA
clone size: NA
V gene: TRBV7-2
CDR3 length: 10
CDR3 protein: ASSTSSGEQY

J gene: TRBJ2-5
clone size: NA
V gene: TRBV12-5
CDR3 length: 12
CDR3 protein: ASGPGGVRKTQY

J gene: TRBJ2-7
clone size: NA
V gene: TRBV5-5
CDR3 length: 13
CDR3 protein: ASSLVGTGIYEQY

J gene: TRBJ2-1
clone size: NA
V gene: TRBV27
CDR3 length: 10
CDR3 protein: ASSLGRGEQF

J gene: TRBJ2-7
clone size: NA
V gene: TRBV7-9
CDR3 length: 10
CDR3 protein: ASSRSLDEQY

J gene: TRBJ1-2
clone size: few
V gene: TRBV20-1
CDR3 length: 9
CDR3 protein: SASSGYGYT

J gene: TRBJ2-1
clone size: NA
V gene: TRBV5-1
CDR3 length: 13
CDR3 protein: ASSFVVRDYNEQF

J gene: TRBJ2-2
clone size: NA
V gene: TRBV19
CDR3 length: 13
CDR3 protein: ASMEASGSSGELF

J gene: TRBJ2-3
clone size: NA
V gene: TRBV7-2
CDR3 length: 17
CDR3 protein: ASSLQGRAGGLSTDTQY

J gene: TRBJ2-1
clone size: few
V gene: TRBV7-3
CDR3 length: 11
CDR3 protein: ASSLRGDSEQF

J gene: TRBJ2-7
clone size: once
V gene: TRBV15
CDR3 length: 12
CDR3 protein: ATSTGHRGAEQY

J gene: TRBJ1-1
clone size: NA
V gene: TRBV28
CDR3 length: 13
CDR3 protein: ASRLTGGAYTEAF

J gene: TRBJ1-5
clone size: NA
V gene: TRBV7-9
CDR3 length: 15
CDR3 protein: ASSLFGGKGSNQPQH

J gene: TRBJ1-2
clone size: NA
V gene: TRBV5-4
CDR3 length: 13
CDR3 protein: ASSTFDRPRGGYT

J gene: TRBJ2-7
clone size: NA
V gene: TRBV27
CDR3 length: 14
CDR3 protein: ASSAESTGGTYEQY

J gene: TRBJ2-7
clone size: NA
V gene: TRBV5-1
CDR3 length: 14
CDR3 protein: ASSLAAGHSPYEQY

J gene: TRBJ1-4
clone size: NA
V gene: TRBV19
CDR3 length: 12
CDR3 protein: ASKVQGRNEKLF

J gene: TRBJ2-7
clone size: NA
V gene: TRBV5-1
CDR3 length: 11
CDR3 protein: ASSRQGKDEQY

J gene: TRBJ2-5
clone size: NA
V gene: TRBV27
CDR3 length: 17
CDR3 protein: ASTGTQHGFYRGPETQY

J gene: TRBJ2-2
clone size: once
V gene: TRBV18
CDR3 length: 14
CDR3 protein: ASSNHPAGGPGELF

J gene: TRBJ2-3
clone size: once
V gene: TRBV18
CDR3 length: 13
CDR3 protein: ASSPMDRNTDTQY

J gene: TRBJ2-7
clone size: NA
V gene: TRBV19
CDR3 length: 13
CDR3 protein: ASSISASGYYEQY